The sequence of this TCR beta chain was determined in a study of blood T cell repertoires in COVID-19. Study background: Samples representing acute and convalescent COVID-19 were sourced from the United States, Italy and Spain. Sample material is recorded as cDNA or gDNA derived from T cells, B-cell-depleted T cells, or PBMCs.

TCRdb keeps only in-frame clones here, not all; method: immunoSEQ multiplex PCR. The repertoire holds approximately 400,000 clones, with more than 70% as singletons. Patients at the Seattle site were enrolled during active infection and followed longitudinally. Unmatched junction bases numbered 8, after V lost 2 bases and J lost 11 bases. Germline V gene lookup returns CDR1 MDHEN and CDR2 SYDVKM. The CDR3 is made up of 14 amino acids. This receptor was taken from a woman aged 45-59 years with COVID-19, enrolled during active disease. Sequencing was done on a sample of peripheral blood. The chain is built from TRBV28 and TRBJ2-3, with 9 nucleotides matching TRBD2. CDR3 in amino acids: CASSLAGGPVLQYF. The DNA of the CDR3 is TGTGCCAGCAGTTTAGCGGGGGGGCCGGTCCTGCAGTATTTT.